The T cell receptor beta chain under discussion was sequenced for a study of T cell repertoires in cytomegalovirus infection. The overall study: Both CMV infection and a matching HLA type were indicated by public TCR beta signatures.

This CDR3 region has 16 residues. The trim removed 0 bases at V and 10 bases at J, leaving 11 bases unmatched. Germline CDR1 is KGHDR and CDR2 is SFDVKD. TCRdb redid the calling of the reads with MiXCR, one entry per CDR3 protein. The profile shows 740,000 or so distinct CDR3 sequences, about a third of them singletons. This sequence was found in a human donor in good health (CMV status not recorded). Some clones in this sample may be carry-over from other donors' samples. Material for sequencing was PBMCs. The genes are TRBV24-1 and TRBJ2-1; 7 bases are shared with TRBD2. The CDR3 sequence is CATSDLLYGGLEEQFF. Written as DNA, the CDR3 is TGTGCCACCAGTGATTTGTTGTACGGGGGGTTAGAGGAGCAGTTCTTC.